This T cell receptor (beta chain) was profiled in a study of vaccination and CD4 T cells after COVID-19. Germline lookup yields CDR1 ENHRY and CDR2 SYGVKD. Trimming removed 4 bases at V and 2 bases at J, with 12 bases between. This CDR3 comprises 15 residues. Noted treatment: approximately 9-day PBMC culture with coronavirus spike peptide pools or control peptides (ViraFEST assay). Concerning this clonotype itself: Its antigen remains unidentified.

Oncomine TCR Beta short-read sequencing was applied to DNA from cultured CD4+ T cells. TCRdb re-called the PCR reads through MiXCR, storing one row per CDR3 protein. The sample yields almost 15,000 distinct CDR3 sequences, about 53% seen once. The chain joins TRBV10-3 to TRBJ1-5, with a tentative D call TRBD1 (6 bases). The sample here was CD4+ T cells from blood, cultured in vitro, taken before SARS-CoV-2 vaccination. The clonotype comes from a human donor who had recovered from COVID-19. CDR3 amino acids: CAISVGGDGNQPQHF. CDR3 coding DNA: TGTGCCATCAGTGTAGGGGGGGACGGCAATCAGCCCCAGCATTTT.